This passage covers 30 T cell receptor beta chains from one sample sequenced in a study of blood T cell repertoires in COVID-19. TCRdb's table, derived via immunoSEQ multiplex PCR, lists solely in-frame clones and lacks some. The profile shows 440,000 or so clones, approximately 90% of them singletons. Source material: peripheral blood. The receptors were sampled from a woman between 35 and 50 years old with COVID-19, enrolled during active disease.

This chain links TRBV7-9 with TRBJ2-1; 7 bases fit TRBD1. This CDR3 has 15 amino acids. CDR1 and CDR2 (germline): SEHNR, FQNEAQ (reference sequence). Trimming removed 1 base from V and 3 bases from J; junction bases left unmatched: 3. CDR3 coding DNA: TGTGCCAGCAGCTTAGGGGACAGCAGCTACAATGAGCAGTTCTTC. It codes for CASSLGDSSYNEQFF.

The chain recombines TRBV6-5 with TRBJ2-7; 7 nucleotides match TRBD1. Trimming removed 5 bases from V and 1 base from J; junction bases left unmatched: 5. In germline, CDR1 is MNHEY, CDR2 SVGAGI. The CDR3 consists of 14 residues. Written as DNA, the CDR3 is TGTGCCAGCAGTATGGACAGGATGTCCTACGAGCAGTACTTC. Translated, it gives CASSMDRMSYEQYF.

The chain combines TRBV2 with TRBJ1-2; possible D gene TRBD1, 5 bases. The CDR3 length is 14 residues. Germline V lookup: CDR1 SNHLY, CDR2 FYNNEI. Trimming cost V 3 bases and J 4 bases, with 12 bases left between them. The CDR3 loop reads CASSDRTRVYGYTF. CDR3 nucleotides: TGTGCCAGCAGTGATCGGACCAGGGTCTATGGCTACACCTTC.

The chain has TRBV5-1 and TRBJ1-1; D unclear. This CDR3 comprises 14 residues. The V gene lost 4 bases and the J gene lost 1 base, with 11 bases spanning the gap. Germline V gives CDR1 SGHRS, CDR2 YFSETQ. The CDR3 DNA is TGCGCCAGCAGCCCTTCCCACGGGAACACTGAAGCTTTCTTT. It is translated as CASSPSHGNTEAFF.

This chain joins TRBV27 and TRBJ2-1; the match to TRBD1 covers 9 bases. CDR3 length equals 14 residues. Looked up from germline, CDR1 is MNHEY and CDR2 is SMNVEV (reference sequence). V gave up 4 bases and J gave up 10 bases; unmatched junction bases: 8. CDR3 coding DNA: TGTGCCAGCAGTTCTCGGACAGGGGAAAGCGAGCAGTTCTTC. This encodes CASSSRTGESEQFF.

The chain has TRBV6-5 and TRBJ1-5; no reliable D call. The CDR3 has 14 amino acids. V was cut by 8 bases and J by 3 bases, with 14 bases left in between. In germline, CDR1 is MNHEY, CDR2 SVGAGI. The CDR3 sequence is CASRTRMNNQPQHF. For the CDR3, the DNA is TGTGCCAGCCGTACCAGGATGAACAATCAGCCCCAGCATTTT.

The rearrangement links TRBV7-2 to TRBJ2-1, with 8 bases aligning to TRBD2. Germline lookup yields CDR1 SGHTA and CDR2 FQGNSA. The CDR3 runs 14 residues. The V and J ends lost 0 bases and 6 bases, in that order; junction bases with no gene match: 1. DNA for the CDR3: TGTGCCAGCAGCTTAGCAGCGGGGGCCAATGAGCAGTTCTTC. It yields the protein CASSLAAGANEQFF.

The chain couples TRBV19 to TRBJ1-6; weak D call: TRBD1 (6 bases). Germline V gene lookup returns CDR1 LNHDA and CDR2 SQIVND (reference sequence). This CDR3 is built from 15 residues. V lost 5 bases and J lost 4, with 12 bases in between. In DNA, the CDR3 is TGTGCCAGTAGTCGACAGGTGGGGTATAATTCACCCCTCCACTTT. It translates to CASSRQVGYNSPLHF.

V is TRBV19 and J is TRBJ1-3; no clear D. The CDR3 spans 15 residues. CDR1 LNHDA and CDR2 SQIVND come from the germline V gene (reference sequence). V was shortened by 6 bases and J by 0 bases, with 12 bases between the two germline ends. CDR3 loop: CASRPGHISGNTIYF. The CDR3 region has the DNA TGTGCCAGTAGACCGGGTCATATCTCTGGAAACACCATATATTTT.

There are a few counts of this clone. The gene calls are TRBV4-1 and TRBJ2-7, with 7 bases identical to TRBD2. V lost 4 bases and J lost 2; bases outside the gene matches: 14. Germline loops: CDR1 MGHRA, CDR2 YSYEKL. The CDR3 consists of 17 residues. As DNA, the CDR3 is TGCGCCAGCAGCCTCCAGGGTGGGCTAGCGGAACCCTACGAGCAGTACTTC. This sequence encodes CASSLQGGLAEPYEQYF.

The chain recombines TRBV11-2 with TRBJ2-1; D unresolved. Trimming removed 5 bases at V and 2 bases at J, with 16 bases between. This CDR3 is 16 amino acids long. Germline V gene sequence: CDR1 SGHAT, CDR2 FQNNGV. The CDR3 loop reads CASSPQPQSTYNEQFF. CDR3 sequence (DNA): TGTGCCAGCAGCCCACAACCTCAGTCGACCTACAATGAGCAGTTCTTC.

This clone was observed once. The chain joins TRBV7-8 to TRBJ2-5; 9 nucleotides align to TRBD1. The trim removed 7 bases at V and 4 bases at J, leaving 16 bases unmatched. The germline V gene encodes CDR1 SGHVS and CDR2 FQNEAQ. The CDR3 sequence is 17 residues long. The CDR3 protein is CASTSFPDRGRRETQYF. CDR3 nucleotides: TGTGCCAGCACCTCTTTTCCGGACAGGGGAAGGAGAGAGACCCAGTACTTC.

J is TRBJ2-5 and V is TRBV5-6; possible D gene TRBD2, 6 bases. Germline V gene sequence: CDR1 SGHDT, CDR2 YYEEEE. CDR3 length equals 14 residues. Trimming shortened V by 1 base and J by 5 bases, and 12 bases separated the two germline ends. The DNA of the CDR3 is TGTGCCAGCAGCTTGAATGGGGGGTGGGAGACCCAGTACTTC. Protein: CASSLNGGWETQYF.

The chain combines TRBV5-1 with TRBJ1-4, with a weak D call TRBD1 (6 bases). The germline V gene has CDR1 SGHRS and CDR2 YFSETQ. The V end lost 3 bases, the J end lost 8 bases, and 20 bases lay between the germline ends. The CDR3 consists of 16 residues. The chain's CDR3 is CASSSTLQGSGEKLFF. The DNA of the CDR3 is TGCGCCAGCAGCTCCACCCTACAGGGATCCGGCGAAAAACTGTTTTTT.

The rearrangement uses TRBV5-1 and TRBJ2-3; D call uncertain. Trimming removed 1 base from V and 0 bases from J, with 9 bases in between. CDR3 length: 15 residues. Looked up from germline, CDR1 is SGHRS and CDR2 is YFSETQ. The CDR3: CASSLPSSSTDTQYF. In DNA, the CDR3 is TGCGCCAGCAGCTTGCCTTCCTCTAGCACAGATACGCAGTATTTT.

This chain links TRBV6-4 with TRBJ2-1, with 7 bases that match TRBD2. The ends lost 2 bases at V and 0 bases at J; junction bases unmatched: 10. Germline values: CDR1 MRHNA, CDR2 SNTAGT. This CDR3 region has 18 residues. As DNA, the CDR3 is TGTGCCAGCAGTGACAAATTCGGGAGGACCTTCTCCTACAATGAGCAGTTCTTC. Its translation is CASSDKFGRTFSYNEQFF.

The V and J genes are TRBV7-9 and TRBJ1-5; the D gene is possibly TRBD1 (6 bases). Germline CDR1 and CDR2: SEHNR and FQNEAQ (reference sequence). The CDR3 has 16 residues. V shed 4 bases and J shed 2 bases, with 15 bases lying between them. CDR3 amino acids: CASSYSPGQGNQPQHF. In DNA form, the CDR3 reads TGTGCCAGCAGCTACAGCCCGGGACAAGGCAATCAGCCCCAGCATTTT.

The chain recombines TRBV7-9 with TRBJ1-2; no definite D call. The CDR3 consists of 13 residues. V was pared by 5 bases and J by 4 bases, with 11 bases between. Germline V CDR1 and CDR2: SEHNR, FQNEAQ (reference sequence). The chain's CDR3 is CASSLGVGYGYTF. The CDR3 DNA reads TGTGCCAGCAGCCTAGGAGTCGGCTATGGCTACACCTTC.

The chain couples TRBV27 to TRBJ2-2; D is unclear. Germline V lookup: CDR1 MNHEY, CDR2 SMNVEV (reference sequence). The CDR3 length is 16 residues. The V end lost 0 bases, the J end lost 4 bases, and 12 bases lay between the germline ends. The CDR3 reads CASSLSSLSSTGELFF. In DNA, the CDR3 is TGTGCCAGCAGTTTATCCTCTCTGTCCAGCACCGGGGAGCTGTTTTTT.

The chain combines TRBV6-2 or TRBV6-3 with TRBJ1-5, with 9 bases lining up with TRBD1. The germline CDR1 and CDR2 sequences are MNHEY and SVGEGT. The V and J ends lost 6 bases and 6 bases, in that order; junction bases with no gene match: 9. There are 15 residues in the CDR3. DNA of the CDR3: TGTGCCAGCAGCCTTCTGACAGGGGGTCTTCAGCCCCAGCATTTT. Encoded protein: CASSLLTGGLQPQHF.

The J gene is TRBJ1-1, the V gene TRBV19, with D perhaps matching TRBD1 (6 bases). V was shortened by 2 bases and J by 1 base, with 17 bases between the two germline ends. The germline gives CDR1 LNHDA, CDR2 SQIVND (reference sequence). The CDR3 has 17 residues. CDR3 protein: CASSIQGRKIRNTEAFF. CDR3 nucleotide sequence: TGTGCCAGTAGTATACAGGGGAGAAAGATCAGGAACACTGAAGCTTTCTTT.

The rearrangement uses TRBV3-1 (or the pseudogene TRBV3-2) and TRBJ2-5, with D perhaps TRBD2 (6 bases). Germline V CDR1 and CDR2: LGHDT, YNNKEL (reference sequence). The CDR3 has 13 amino acids. V lost 8 bases and J lost 2, with 12 bases in between. DNA of the CDR3: TGTGCCAGCTCTGCGGGGTTTCAAGAGACCCAGTACTTC. Translating gives CASSAGFQETQYF.

The V gene is TRBV27, the J gene TRBJ2-5, with D maybe TRBD2 (7 bases). With 6 bases removed from V and 6 bases from J, the gap between germline ends came to 14 bases. This CDR3 is built from 13 residues. Germline V gene lookup returns CDR1 MNHEY and CDR2 SMNVEV (reference sequence). The CDR3 coding sequence is TGTGCCAGCAGCCCGGGGGGCGGAAAGACCCAGTACTTC. It yields the protein CASSPGGGKTQYF.

This chain joins TRBV14 and TRBJ2-7, with 7 bases fitting TRBD1. The J segment lost 4 bases and the V segment lost 1 base, leaving 19 bases of the junction unmatched. Germline V CDR1 and CDR2: SGHDN, FVKESK. The CDR3 loop spans 19 amino acids. The CDR3 DNA reads as TGTGCCAGCAGCCAAGGACGGTTGCTGAAGACAGGGAACGGTTACGAGCAGTACTTC. This translates into CASSQGRLLKTGNGYEQYF.

J is TRBJ1-1 and V is TRBV28; D is unclear. Germline CDR1 reads MDHEN; CDR2 reads SYDVKM. The CDR3 is 11 amino acids. V shed 5 bases and J shed 6 bases, with 7 bases lying between them. This CDR3 reads CASSGSAEAFF. DNA for the CDR3: TGTGCCAGCAGTGGCTCCGCTGAAGCTTTCTTT.

The rearrangement uses TRBV10-3 and TRBJ1-2; maybe TRBD1 (5 bases). V lost 2 bases and J lost 2, with 9 bases in between. The germline V gene has CDR1 ENHRY and CDR2 SYGVKD. The CDR3 spans 14 residues. The CDR3 region has the DNA TGTGCCATCAGTGAGCAGGGTGAGAACTATGGCTACACCTTC. Its protein product is CAISEQGENYGYTF.

This chain uses TRBV6-5 with TRBJ1-2; D uncertain. Trimming took off 4 bases at V and 8 bases at J, with 17 bases between the two ends. This CDR3 has 14 residues. Looked up from germline, CDR1 is MNHEY and CDR2 is SVGAGI. The CDR3 sequence: CASSSGIYREGYTF. As DNA, the CDR3 is TGTGCCAGCAGTTCCGGGATATATAGGGAAGGCTACACCTTC.

The J gene is TRBJ2-2, the V gene TRBV3-1 (or the pseudogene TRBV3-2); 9 bases fit TRBD2. V shed 4 bases, J shed 3 bases, and the junction held 6 bases outside the gene matches. Germline values: CDR1 LGHDT, CDR2 YNNKEL (reference sequence). CDR3 size: 16 residues. Here the CDR3 reads CASSLLAGRDTGELFF. The CDR3 DNA reads as TGTGCCAGCAGCCTCCTAGCGGGGAGGGACACCGGGGAGCTGTTTTTT.

This chain joins TRBV30 and TRBJ2-7, with a tentative D call TRBD1 (5 bases). The germline V gene encodes CDR1 GTSNPN and CDR2 SVGIG (reference sequence). V gave up 3 bases and J gave up 4 bases, with 10 bases separating them. The CDR3 totals 12 residues. The CDR3 DNA reads as TGTGCCTGGAGAGGGGTTGCTTACGAGCAGTACTTC. This translates into CAWRGVAYEQYF.

V and J are TRBV7-8 and TRBJ2-7, with 7 bases fitting TRBD1. CDR3 length: 14 residues. The ends lost 8 bases at V and 0 bases at J; junction bases unmatched: 7. In germline, CDR1 is SGHVS, CDR2 FQNEAQ. Here the CDR3 DNA reads TGTGCCAGCTGTAGACAGGGAATCTCCTACGAGCAGTACTTC. The encoded protein is CASCRQGISYEQYF.